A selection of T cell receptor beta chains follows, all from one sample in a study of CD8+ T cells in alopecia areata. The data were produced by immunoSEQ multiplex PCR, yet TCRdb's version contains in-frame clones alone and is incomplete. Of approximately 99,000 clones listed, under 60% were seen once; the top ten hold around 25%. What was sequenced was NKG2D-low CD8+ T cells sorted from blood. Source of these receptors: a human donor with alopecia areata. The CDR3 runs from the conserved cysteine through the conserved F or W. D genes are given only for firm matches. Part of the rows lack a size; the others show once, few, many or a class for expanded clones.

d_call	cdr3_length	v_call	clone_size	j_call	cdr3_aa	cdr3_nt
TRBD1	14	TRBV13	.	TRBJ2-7	CASSERDRLYEQYF	TGTGCCAGCAGCGAAAGGGACAGGCTCTACGAGCAGTACTTC
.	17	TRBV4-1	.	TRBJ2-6	CASSGGPILSGANVLTF	TGCGCCAGCTCCGGGGGTCCTATCCTTTCTGGGGCCAACGTCCTGACTTTC
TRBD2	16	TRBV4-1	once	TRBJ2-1	CASSHKAGGLYNGQFF	TGCGCCAGCAGCCATAAAGCGGGGGGTCTTTACAATGGGCAGTTCTTC
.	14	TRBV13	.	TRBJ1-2	CASSSLQENYGYTF	TGTGCCAGCAGCTCTTTACAGGAGAACTATGGCTACACCTTC
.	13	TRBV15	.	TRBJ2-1	CATSTPLVNEQFF	TGTGCCACCAGCACCCCCCTCGTCAATGAGCAGTTCTTC
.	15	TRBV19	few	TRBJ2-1	CASNEVVGSYNEQFF	TGTGCCAGTAACGAGGTGGTTGGTTCCTACAATGAGCAGTTCTTC
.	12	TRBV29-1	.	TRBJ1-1	CSVEFIMVEAFF	TGCAGCGTTGAATTCATTATGGTTGAAGCTTTCTTT
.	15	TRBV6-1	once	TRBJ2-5	CASRRVAVYQETQYF	TGTGCCTCCAGGCGGGTAGCGGTGTACCAAGAGACCCAGTACTTC
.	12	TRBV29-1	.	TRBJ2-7	CSVASDSYEQYF	TGCAGCGTTGCCAGTGACTCCTACGAGCAGTACTTC
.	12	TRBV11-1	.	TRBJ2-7	CASSLYSYEQYF	TGTGCCAGCAGCTTATACAGTTACGAGCAGTACTTC
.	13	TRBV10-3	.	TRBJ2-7	CAISEARPYEQYF	TGTGCCATCAGTGAAGCGCGGCCCTACGAGCAGTACTTC
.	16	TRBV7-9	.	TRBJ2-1	CASSSGAGSPHNEQFF	TGTGCCAGCAGCTCCGGGGCGGGTTCCCCACACAATGAGCAGTTCTTC
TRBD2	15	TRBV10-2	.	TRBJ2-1	CASSPVSGGYNEQFF	TGCGCCAGCAGTCCGGTTAGCGGGGGCTACAATGAGCAGTTCTTC
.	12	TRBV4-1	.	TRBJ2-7	CASSSRGYEQYF	TGCGCCAGCAGCTCCCGGGGCTACGAGCAGTACTTC
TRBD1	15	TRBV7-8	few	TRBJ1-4	CASSLATGGDEKLFF	TGTGCCAGCAGCTTAGCCACAGGGGGCGATGAAAAACTGTTTTTT
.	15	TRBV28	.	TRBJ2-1	CASSPGSTGHDEQFF	TGTGCCAGCAGTCCCGGGTCTACCGGACACGATGAGCAGTTCTTC
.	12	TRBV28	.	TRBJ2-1	CASSRQVLEQFF	TGTGCCAGCAGCCGTCAGGTACTGGAGCAGTTCTTC
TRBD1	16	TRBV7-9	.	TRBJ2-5	CASSSRSDRDQETQYF	TGTGCCAGCAGCTCACGGTCCGACAGGGACCAAGAGACCCAGTACTTC
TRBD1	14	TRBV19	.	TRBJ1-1	CASSPGTGFGEAFF	TGTGCCAGTAGTCCCGGGACAGGGTTTGGCGAAGCTTTCTTT
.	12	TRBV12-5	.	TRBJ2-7	CASTDRTYEQYF	TGTGCTAGTACTGACCGGACCTACGAGCAGTACTTC
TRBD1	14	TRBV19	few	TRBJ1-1	CASRPGTGVFEAFF	TGTGCCAGTAGGCCCGGGACAGGTGTGTTCGAAGCTTTCTTT
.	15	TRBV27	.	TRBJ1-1	CASSPISGGITEAFF	TGTGCCAGCAGTCCAATCAGCGGGGGGATCACTGAAGCTTTCTTT
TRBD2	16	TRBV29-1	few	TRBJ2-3	CSVERESGRADEAQYF	TGCAGCGTTGAAAGGGAAAGCGGGAGGGCCGATGAGGCGCAGTATTTT
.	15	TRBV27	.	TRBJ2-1	CASNPGTLPFNEQFF	TGTGCCAGCAACCCCGGGACTCTACCATTCAATGAGCAGTTCTTC
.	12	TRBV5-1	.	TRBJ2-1	CASSPSGDQEFF	TGCGCCAGCAGCCCTTCGGGGGACCAGGAGTTCTTC
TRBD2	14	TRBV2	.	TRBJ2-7	CASWSQREAYEQYF	TGTGCCAGCTGGTCACAGCGGGAGGCGTACGAGCAGTACTTC
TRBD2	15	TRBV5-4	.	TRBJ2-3	CASSPGLAATDTQYF	TGTGCCAGCAGCCCGGGACTAGCGGCCACAGATACGCAGTATTTT
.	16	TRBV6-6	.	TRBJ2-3	CASRVAIGISTDTQYF	TGTGCCAGCAGGGTGGCGATCGGGATTAGCACAGATACGCAGTATTTT